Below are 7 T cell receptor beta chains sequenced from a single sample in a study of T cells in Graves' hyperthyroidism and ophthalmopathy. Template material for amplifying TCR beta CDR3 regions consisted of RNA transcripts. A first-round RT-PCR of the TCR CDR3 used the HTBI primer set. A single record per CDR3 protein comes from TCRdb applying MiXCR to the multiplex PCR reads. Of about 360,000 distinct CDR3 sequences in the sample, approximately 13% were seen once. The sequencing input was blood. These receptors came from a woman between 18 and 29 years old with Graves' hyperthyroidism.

CDR3 amino acids: CTRRAPKTDTQYF. The CDR3 bases are TGCACAAGACGGGCCCCTAAGACAGATACGCAGTATTTT. The gene calls are TRBV20-1 and TRBJ2-3, with D unresolved. The CDR3 runs to 13 residues. Germline CDR1 reads DFQATT; CDR2 reads SNEGSKA (reference sequence).

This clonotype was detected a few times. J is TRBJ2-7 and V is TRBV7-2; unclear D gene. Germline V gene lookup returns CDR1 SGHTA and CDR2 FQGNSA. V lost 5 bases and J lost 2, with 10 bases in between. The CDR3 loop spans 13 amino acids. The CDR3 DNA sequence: TGTGCCAGCAGCGCACAGAATACCTACGAGCAGTACTTC. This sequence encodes CASSAQNTYEQYF. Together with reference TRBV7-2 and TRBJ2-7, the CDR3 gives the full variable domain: GAGVSQSPSNKVTEKGKDVELRCDPISGHTALYWYRQSLGQGLEFLIYFQGNSAPDKSGLPSDRFSAERTGGSVSTLTIQRTQQEDSAVYLCASSAQNTYEQYFGPGTRLTVT.

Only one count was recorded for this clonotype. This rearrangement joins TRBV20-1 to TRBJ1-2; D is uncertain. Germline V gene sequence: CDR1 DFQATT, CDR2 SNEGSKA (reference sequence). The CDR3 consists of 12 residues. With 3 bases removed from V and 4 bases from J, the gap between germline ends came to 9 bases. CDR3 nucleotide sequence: TGCAGTGCTAGTGCCGAGGGCTATGGCTACACCTTC. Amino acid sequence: CSASAEGYGYTF.

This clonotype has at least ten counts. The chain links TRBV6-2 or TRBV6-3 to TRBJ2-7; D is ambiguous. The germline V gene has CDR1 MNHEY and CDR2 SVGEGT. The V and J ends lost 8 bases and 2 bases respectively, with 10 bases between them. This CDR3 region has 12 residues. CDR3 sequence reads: CASSRFAYEQYF. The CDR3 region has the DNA TGTGCCAGCTCCAGGTTTGCCTACGAGCAGTACTTC.

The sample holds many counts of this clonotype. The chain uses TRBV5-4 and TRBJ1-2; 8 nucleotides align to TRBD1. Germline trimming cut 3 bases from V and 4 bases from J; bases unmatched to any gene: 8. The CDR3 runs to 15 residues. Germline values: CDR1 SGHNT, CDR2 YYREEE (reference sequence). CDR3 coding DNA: TGTGCCAGCAGCTCCGGGACAGGAGGAGTCTATGGCTACACCTTC. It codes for CASSSGTGGVYGYTF.

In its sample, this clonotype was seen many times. The CDR3 nucleotides read TGCAGTGCTAGACGGGAGGCCCTCCACTTT. Translating it yields CSARREALHF. J is TRBJ1-6 and V is TRBV20-1, with D uncertain. CDR3 length: 10 amino acids. Deletions cut 2 bases from V and 14 bases from J, with 7 bases between. The germline V gene encodes CDR1 DFQATT and CDR2 SNEGSKA (reference sequence).

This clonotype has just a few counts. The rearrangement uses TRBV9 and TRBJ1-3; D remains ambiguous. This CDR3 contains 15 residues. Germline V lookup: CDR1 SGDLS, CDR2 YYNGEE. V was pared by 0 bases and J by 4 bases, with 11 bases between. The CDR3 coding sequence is TGTGCCAGCAGCGTAGAGATAGGGAACGGAAACACCATATATTTT. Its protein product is CASSVEIGNGNTIYF.